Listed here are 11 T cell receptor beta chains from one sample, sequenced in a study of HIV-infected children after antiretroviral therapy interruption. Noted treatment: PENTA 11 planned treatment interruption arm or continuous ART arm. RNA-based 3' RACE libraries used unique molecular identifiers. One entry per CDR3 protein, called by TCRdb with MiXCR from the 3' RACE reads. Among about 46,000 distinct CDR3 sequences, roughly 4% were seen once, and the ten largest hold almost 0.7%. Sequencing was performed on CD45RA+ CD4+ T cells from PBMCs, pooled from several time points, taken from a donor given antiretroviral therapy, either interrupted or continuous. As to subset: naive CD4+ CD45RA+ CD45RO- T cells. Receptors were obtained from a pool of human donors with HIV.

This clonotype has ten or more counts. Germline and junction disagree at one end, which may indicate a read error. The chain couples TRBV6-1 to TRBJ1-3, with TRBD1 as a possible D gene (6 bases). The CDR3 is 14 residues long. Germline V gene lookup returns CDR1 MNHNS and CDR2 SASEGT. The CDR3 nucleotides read TGCGGAGTCGCCCAGGGGCAGTATGGAAACACCATATATTTT. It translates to CGVAQGQYGNTIYF.

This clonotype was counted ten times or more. The CDR3 loop reads CASSQAGTSGSTDTQYF. The CDR3, as DNA: TGCGCCAGCAGCCAGGCCGGGACTAGCGGTTCCACAGATACGCAGTATTTT. The V gene is TRBV4-1, the J gene TRBJ2-3; 11 bases agree with TRBD2. The V segment lost 3 bases and the J segment 2 bases; nucleotides outside the gene matches: 7. This CDR3 contains 17 residues. CDR1 is MGHRA, CDR2 YSYEKL, per germline.

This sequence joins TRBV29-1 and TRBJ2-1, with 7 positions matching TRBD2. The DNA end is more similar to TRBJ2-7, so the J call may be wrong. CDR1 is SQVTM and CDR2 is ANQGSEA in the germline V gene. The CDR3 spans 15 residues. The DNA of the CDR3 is TGCAGCGTGAAGAGGTCGGGAGGTGTCGGTTACGAGCAGTACTTC. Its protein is CSVKRSGGVGYEQYF.

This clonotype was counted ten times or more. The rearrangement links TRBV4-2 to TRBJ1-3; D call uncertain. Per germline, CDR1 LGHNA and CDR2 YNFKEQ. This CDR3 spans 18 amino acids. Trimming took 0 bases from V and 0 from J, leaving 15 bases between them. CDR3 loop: CASSQDGVRGVSGNTIYF. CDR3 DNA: TGTGCCAGCAGCCAAGATGGGGTACGAGGCGTCTCTGGAAACACCATATATTTT.

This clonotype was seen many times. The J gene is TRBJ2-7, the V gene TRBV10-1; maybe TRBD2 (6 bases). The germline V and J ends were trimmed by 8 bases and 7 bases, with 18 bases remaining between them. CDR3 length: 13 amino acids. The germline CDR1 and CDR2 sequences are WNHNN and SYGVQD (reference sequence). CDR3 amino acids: CASAGYGGNEQYF. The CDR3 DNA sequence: TGCGCCAGCGCCGGTTACGGGGGAAATGAGCAGTACTTC.

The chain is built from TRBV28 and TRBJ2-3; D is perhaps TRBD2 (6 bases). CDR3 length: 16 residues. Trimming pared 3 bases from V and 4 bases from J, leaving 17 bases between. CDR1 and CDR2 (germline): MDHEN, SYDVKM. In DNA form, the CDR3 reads TGTGCCAGCAGTTTTCTTGGGGAGGTCTGGTCAGATACGCAGTATTTT. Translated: CASSFLGEVWSDTQYF.

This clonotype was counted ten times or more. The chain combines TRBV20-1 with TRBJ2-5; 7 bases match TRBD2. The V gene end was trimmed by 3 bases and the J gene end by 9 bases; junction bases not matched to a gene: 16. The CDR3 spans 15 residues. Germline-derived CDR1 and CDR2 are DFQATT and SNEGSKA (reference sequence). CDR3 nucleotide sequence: TGCAGTGCTAGCCCTAGCGGTATCTCTCAGGTGGCCCAGTACTTC. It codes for CSASPSGISQVAQYF.

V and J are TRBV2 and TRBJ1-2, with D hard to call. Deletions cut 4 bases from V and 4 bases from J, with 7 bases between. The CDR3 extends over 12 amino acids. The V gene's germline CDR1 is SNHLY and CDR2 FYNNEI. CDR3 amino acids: CASSVGVYGYTF. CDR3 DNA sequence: TGTGCCAGCAGTGTAGGAGTCTATGGCTACACCTTC.

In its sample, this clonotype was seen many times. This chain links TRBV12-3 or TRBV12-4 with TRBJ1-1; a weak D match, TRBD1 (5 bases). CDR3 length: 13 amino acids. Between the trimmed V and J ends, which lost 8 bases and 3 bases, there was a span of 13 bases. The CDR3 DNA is TGTGCCAGCCAAAGGGGCCAGCACACTGAAGCTTTCTTT. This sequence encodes CASQRGQHTEAFF.

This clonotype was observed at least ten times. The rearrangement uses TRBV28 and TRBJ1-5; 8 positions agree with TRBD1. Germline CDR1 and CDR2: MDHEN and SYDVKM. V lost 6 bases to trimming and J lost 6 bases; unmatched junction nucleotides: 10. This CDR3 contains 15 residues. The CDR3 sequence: CASSFSGGAGQPQHF. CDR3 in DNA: TGTGCCAGCAGCTTTTCAGGGGGCGCAGGTCAGCCCCAGCATTTT.

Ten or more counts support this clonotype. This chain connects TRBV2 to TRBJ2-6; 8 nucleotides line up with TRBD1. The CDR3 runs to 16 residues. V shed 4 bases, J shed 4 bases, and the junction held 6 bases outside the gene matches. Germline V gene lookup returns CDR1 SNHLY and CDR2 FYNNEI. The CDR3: CASSVRTGFGANVLTF. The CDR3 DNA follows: TGTGCCAGCAGTGTAAGGACAGGGTTCGGGGCCAACGTCCTGACTTTC.